In this sample, the clone carrying this T cell receptor beta chain turned up a few times. The table came from immunoSEQ multiplex PCR; TCRdb's copy has only in-frame clones and leaves some out. Altogether over 60,000 clones are present, around 87% being singletons, with the ten largest covering 40%. This CDR3 has 16 amino acids. V lost 3 bases and J 0 bases, leaving 12 bases between the germline ends. Per germline, CDR1 KGHSH and CDR2 LQKENI. The sample comes from a study of radiotherapy plus CTLA-4 blockade in lung cancer. The clonotype comes from a human donor with non-small cell lung cancer that progressed on radiotherapy plus ipilimumab. The chain recombines TRBV18 with TRBJ2-1; D possibly corresponds to TRBD2 (6 bases). This specimen consisted of peripheral blood, obtained from a patient treated with radiotherapy plus ipilimumab. CDR3 DNA: TGTGCCAGCTCACCGCTAGCGTCGAGCTCCTACAATGAGCAGTTCTTC. Translated: CASSPLASSSYNEQFF.